This T cell receptor (beta chain) was captured in a study of siplizumab effects on memory and regulatory T cells. This CDR3 has 13 residues. Germline CDR1 reads SEHNR; CDR2 reads FQNEAQ (reference sequence). V gave up 1 base and J gave up 3 bases, with 6 bases separating them. Around 100,000 TCR templates per sample were assayed. Sequenced by immunoSEQ multiplex PCR; TCRdb stores in-frame clones only, minus some. The table lists 100,000 to 110,000 clones, 94% of them singletons. This chain links TRBV7-9 with TRBJ1-1; no clear D gene. The origin of this receptor is a human donor in good health. The sample was non-Treg CD4+ T cells sorted from blood. As DNA, the CDR3 is TGTGCCAGCAGCTTAGATGCGGACACTGAAGCTTTCTTT. Translating it yields CASSLDADTEAFF.